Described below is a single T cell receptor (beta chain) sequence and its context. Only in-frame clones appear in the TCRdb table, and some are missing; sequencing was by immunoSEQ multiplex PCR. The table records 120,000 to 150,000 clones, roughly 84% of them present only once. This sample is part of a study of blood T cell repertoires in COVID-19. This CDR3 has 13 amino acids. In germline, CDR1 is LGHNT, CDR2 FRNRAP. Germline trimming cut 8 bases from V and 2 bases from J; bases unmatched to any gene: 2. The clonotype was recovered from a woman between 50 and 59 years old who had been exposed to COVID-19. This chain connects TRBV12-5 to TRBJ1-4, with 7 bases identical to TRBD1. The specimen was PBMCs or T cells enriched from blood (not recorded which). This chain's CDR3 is CASSGGTNEKLFF. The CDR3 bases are TGTGCTAGTTCAGGGGGGACTAATGAAAAACTGTTTTTT.